One and the same sample provided the 3 T cell receptor beta chains below, sequenced in a study of T-cell reconstitution after alpha-beta-depleted transplantation in children. Unique molecular identifiers featured in how the TCRbeta library was prepared. In TCRdb, the PCR reads were re-called with MiXCR into one record per CDR3 protein. The table records about 460,000 distinct CDR3 sequences, around an eighth of them present only once. The sequencing used PBMCs from the stem cell graft donor, collected from the stem cell graft. These receptors came from a human donor who donated a stem cell graft to a child with combined immunodeficiency.

This clonotype came up a few times. The V gene is TRBV5-1, the J gene TRBJ2-5; perhaps TRBD1 as D (6 bases). Per germline, CDR1 SGHRS and CDR2 YFSETQ. The CDR3 extends over 14 amino acids. Deletions cut 0 bases from V and 5 bases from J, with 11 bases between. The CDR3: CASSLEQGFETQYF. CDR3 bases: TGCGCCAGCAGCTTGGAACAGGGATTTGAGACCCAGTACTTC.

The rearrangement joins TRBV7-3 to TRBJ2-1; D is perhaps TRBD1 or TRBD2 (6 bases each). With 5 bases removed from V and 5 bases from J, the gap between germline ends came to 16 bases. This CDR3 is 15 amino acids long. Germline V lookup: CDR1 SGHTA, CDR2 FQGTGA. The CDR3, as DNA: TGTGCCAGCAGCCCCGACCGGGGGCAGCACAATGAGCAGTTCTTC. This gives the protein CASSPDRGQHNEQFF.

This clonotype occurred a few times. The chain uses TRBV20-1 and TRBJ2-7; 7 positions agree with TRBD1. J was trimmed by 9 bases and V by 5 bases; bases with no gene match: 22. CDR1 and CDR2 from the germline V gene are DFQATT and SNEGSKA (reference sequence). There are 16 residues in the CDR3. The CDR3 coding sequence is TGCAGTGCTCCCACACGCGCCGGGACAGCTTCCGATAGGCAGTACTTC. It yields the protein CSAPTRAGTASDRQYF.